The TCR beta chain described here comes from a study of identical twins. MiXCR, run by TCRdb on the 5' RACE reads, gives a single entry per CDR3 protein. The table records hundreds of thousands of distinct CDR3 sequences, 8.5% to 9.5% of them present only once. CDR3 length: 15 amino acids. Between the trimmed V and J ends, which lost 5 bases and 0 bases, there was a span of 12 bases. The V gene's germline CDR1 is SGHRS and CDR2 YFSETQ. This sample was shared with a second study, whose subject was yellow fever vaccine responses in identical twins. That work contributes: Convergence reportedly seemed to mark part of the twins' vaccine T cell response, with personalization marking the rest.

The chain employs TRBV5-1 and TRBJ2-1; tentative D call: TRBD2 (5 bases). The specimen was PBMCs. The receptor comes from a woman aged 18-29 years in good health. CDR3 bases: TGCGCCAGCAGATGGACTTCCAGCTCCTACAATGAGCAGTTCTTC. Translating it yields CASRWTSSSYNEQFF.